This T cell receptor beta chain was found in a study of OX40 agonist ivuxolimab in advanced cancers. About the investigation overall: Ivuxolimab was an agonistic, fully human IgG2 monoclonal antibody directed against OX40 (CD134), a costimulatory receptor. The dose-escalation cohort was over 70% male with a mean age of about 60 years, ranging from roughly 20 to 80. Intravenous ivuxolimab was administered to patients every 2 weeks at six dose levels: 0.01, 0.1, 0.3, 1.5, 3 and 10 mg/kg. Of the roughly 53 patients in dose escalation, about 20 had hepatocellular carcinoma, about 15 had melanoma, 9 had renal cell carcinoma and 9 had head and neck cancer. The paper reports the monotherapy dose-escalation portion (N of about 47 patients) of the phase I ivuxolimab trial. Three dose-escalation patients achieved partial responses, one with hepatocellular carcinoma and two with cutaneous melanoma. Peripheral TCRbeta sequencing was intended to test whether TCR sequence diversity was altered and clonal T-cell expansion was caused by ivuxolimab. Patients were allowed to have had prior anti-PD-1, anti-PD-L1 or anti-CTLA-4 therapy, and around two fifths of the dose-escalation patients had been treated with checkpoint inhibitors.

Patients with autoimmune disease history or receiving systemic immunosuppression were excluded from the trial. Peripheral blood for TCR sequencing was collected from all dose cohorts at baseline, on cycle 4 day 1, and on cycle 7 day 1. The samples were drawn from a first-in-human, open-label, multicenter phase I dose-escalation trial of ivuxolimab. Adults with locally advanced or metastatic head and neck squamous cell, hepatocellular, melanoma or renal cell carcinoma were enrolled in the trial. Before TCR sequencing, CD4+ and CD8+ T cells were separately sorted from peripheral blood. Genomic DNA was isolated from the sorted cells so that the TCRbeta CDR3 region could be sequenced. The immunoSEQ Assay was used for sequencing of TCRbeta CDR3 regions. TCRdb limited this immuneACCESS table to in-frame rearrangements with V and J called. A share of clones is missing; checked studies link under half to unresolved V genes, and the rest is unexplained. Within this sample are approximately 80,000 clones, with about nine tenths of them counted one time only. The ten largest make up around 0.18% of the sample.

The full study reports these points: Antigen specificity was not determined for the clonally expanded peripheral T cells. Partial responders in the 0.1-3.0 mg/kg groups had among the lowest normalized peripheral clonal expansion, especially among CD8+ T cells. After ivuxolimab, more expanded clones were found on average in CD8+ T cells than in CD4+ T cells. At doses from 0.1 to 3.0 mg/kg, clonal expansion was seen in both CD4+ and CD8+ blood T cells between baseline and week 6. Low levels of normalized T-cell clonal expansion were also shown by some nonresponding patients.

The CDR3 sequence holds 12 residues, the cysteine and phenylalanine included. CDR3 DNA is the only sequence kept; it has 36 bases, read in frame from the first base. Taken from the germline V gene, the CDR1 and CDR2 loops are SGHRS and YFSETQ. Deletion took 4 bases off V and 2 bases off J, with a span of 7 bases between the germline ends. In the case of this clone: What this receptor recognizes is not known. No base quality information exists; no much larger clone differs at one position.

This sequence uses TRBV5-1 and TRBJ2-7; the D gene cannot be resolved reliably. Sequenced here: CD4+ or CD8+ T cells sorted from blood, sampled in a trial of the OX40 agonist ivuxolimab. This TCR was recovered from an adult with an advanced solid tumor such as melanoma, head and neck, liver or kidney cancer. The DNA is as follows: TGCGCCAGCAGCCCTAACACCTACGAGCAGTACTTC. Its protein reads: CASSPNTYEQYF. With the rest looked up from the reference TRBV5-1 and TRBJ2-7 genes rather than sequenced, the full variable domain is KAGVTQTPRYLIKTRGQQVTLSCSPISGHRSVSWYQQTPGQGLQFLFEYFSETQRNKGNFPGRFSGRQFSNSRSEMNVSTLELGDSALYLCASSPNTYEQYFGPGTRLTVT.